The text below deals with one TCR beta chain. The antigen remains unidentified. The sample belongs to a study of post-analysis software for immune sequencing data. At the level of the study: The study covered relapsing-remitting, secondary progressive and progressive-relapsing courses of multiple sclerosis.

General study points: TRBV segments more frequent in patients than in controls numbered several and included TRBV5-6, TRBV5-1 and TRBV20-1.

Prepared TCR beta cDNA libraries contained unique molecular identifiers. TCRdb passed the PCR reads through MiXCR, listing each CDR3 protein once. The sample holds hundreds of thousands of distinct CDR3 sequences; 45% are singletons and the top ten take 12%. CDR3 length: 14 residues. CDR1 and CDR2 from the germline V gene are LGHNA and YSLEER. V lost 1 base and J 7 bases, leaving 11 bases between the germline ends. The rearrangement links TRBV4-3 to TRBJ2-1; D is unclear. This TCR was recovered from a girl aged 5 to 17 with multiple sclerosis. Sequenced material: blood. CDR3 coding DNA: TGCGCCAGCAGCCAAGTTGCCGTGAGGAATGAGCAGTTCTTC. Protein: CASSQVAVRNEQFF.